Sequencing of this TCR beta chain was carried out in a study of T cells of healthy individuals. Using its own MiXCR run on the 5' RACE reads, TCRdb lists one record per CDR3 protein. The repertoire holds around 100,000 distinct CDR3 sequences, with approximately 15% as singletons. The germline V gene encodes CDR1 KGHSH and CDR2 LQKENI. Between the trimmed V and J ends, which lost 0 bases and 6 bases, there was a span of 12 bases. This CDR3 contains 15 residues. This sequence joins TRBV18 and TRBJ2-1; no firm D call. The sequence was obtained from a human donor in good health. DNA of the CDR3: TGTGCCAGCTCACCACCGAGCTTCCTCTCCAATGAGCAGTTCTTC. It is translated as CASSPPSFLSNEQFF.